Listed here are 13 T cell receptor beta chains from one sample, sequenced in a study of post-analysis software for immune sequencing data. Findings of the study overall: In patients, TRBV5-6, TRBV5-1 and TRBV20-1 belonged to 4 or 5 TRBV segments found more frequently than in controls.

Their antigen targets remain unknown. Included in the TCR beta cDNA libraries were unique molecular identifiers. TCRdb re-analysed the PCR reads in MiXCR, keeping a single row per CDR3 protein. The sample carries about 460,000 distinct CDR3 sequences, over 35% recorded once. Sequencing was carried out using blood. All receptors come from a girl under 18 with multiple sclerosis.

The genes are TRBV13 and TRBJ2-1; the D gene is possibly TRBD1 (6 bases). The J call is uncertain, as TRBJ2-7 better fits the DNA end. CDR3 length: 14 residues. Looked up from germline, CDR1 is PRHDT and CDR2 is FYEKMQ (reference sequence). The CDR3 nucleotides read TGTGCCAGCAGCCGAACAGGGAACTACAATGAGCAGTACTTC. Translating gives CASSRTGNYNEQYF.

V usage is TRBV6-2 or TRBV6-3 and J usage is TRBJ1-5; no firm D call. Germline assignment: CDR1 MNHEY and CDR2 SVGEGT. The V end lost 6 bases, the J end lost 2 bases, and 5 bases lay between the germline ends. The CDR3 spans 12 residues. CDR3 bases: TGTGCCAGCAGGCGTGGCAATCAGCCCCAGCATTTT. Residues: CASRRGNQPQHF.

This clonotype was seen a handful of times. The chain carries TRBV15 and TRBJ2-1; D unclear. This CDR3 has 14 residues. Per the germline V gene, CDR1 is LNHNV and CDR2 is YYDKDF (reference sequence). Trimming stripped 3 bases from V and 5 bases from J, with 11 bases between. This chain's CDR3 is CATSSGLRDNEQFF. For the CDR3, the DNA is TGTGCCACCAGCAGCGGCCTTAGGGACAATGAGCAGTTCTTC. Looking up the rest from reference TRBV15 and TRBJ2-1 gives the full variable domain: DAMVIQNPRYQVTQFGKPVTLSCSQTLNHNVMYWYQQKSSQAPKLLFHYYDKDFNNEADTPDNFQSRRPNTSFCFLDIRSPGLGDTAMYLCATSSGLRDNEQFFGPGTRLTVL.

This clonotype was recorded only once. The chain joins TRBV7-2 to TRBJ2-3; D is uncertain. Looked up from germline, CDR1 is SGHTA and CDR2 is FQGNSA. V lost 1 base and J lost 5, with 10 bases in between. There are 14 residues in the CDR3. The CDR3 nucleotides are TGTGCCAGCAGCTTAGTAGGTAGCCGAGATACGCAGTATTTT. Its protein is CASSLVGSRDTQYF.

The rearrangement joins TRBV6-5 to TRBJ2-1; D remains unclear. V gave up 0 bases and J gave up 12 bases, with 15 bases separating them. This CDR3 has 14 amino acids. Germline V gene lookup returns CDR1 MNHEY and CDR2 SVGAGI. The CDR3 DNA sequence: TGTGCCAGCAGTTACTCGGCCGACTCATTCCGGCAGTTCTTC. Protein sequence: CASSYSADSFRQFF.

The J gene is TRBJ1-1, the V gene TRBV6-6; perhaps TRBD1 as D (5 bases). The CDR3 covers 16 residues. Germline CDR1 reads MNHNY; CDR2 reads SVGAGI (reference sequence). Trimming pared 5 bases from V and 1 base from J, leaving 17 bases between. CDR3 sequence reads: CASSPGDGVRNTEAFF. The DNA for the CDR3 is TGTGCCAGCAGTCCCGGGGACGGGGTCAGGAACACTGAAGCTTTCTTT.

This chain links TRBV7-2 with TRBJ2-7, with 10 bases identical to TRBD2. Germline lookup yields CDR1 SGHTA and CDR2 FQGNSA. The CDR3 is made up of 15 amino acids. Trimming removed 1 base from V and 3 bases from J; junction bases left unmatched: 3. CDR3 protein: CASSLELAGDYEQYF. Written as DNA, the CDR3 is TGTGCCAGCAGCTTAGAGCTAGCGGGGGACTACGAGCAGTACTTC.

The CDR3 DNA is TGTGCCACCAGTGATTTGCAGGGGACTAGCGGGAGTAGAGATACGCAGTATTTT. As protein: CATSDLQGTSGSRDTQYF. The genes are TRBV24-1 and TRBJ2-3; 14 bases are shared with TRBD2. The CDR3 extends over 18 amino acids. Per the germline V gene, CDR1 is KGHDR and CDR2 is SFDVKD. The ends lost 0 bases at V and 5 bases at J; junction bases unmatched: 6.

CDR3 loop: CASRRLETAQTYEQYF. In nucleotides, the CDR3 is TGTGCCAGCAGGCGATTAGAGACAGCTCAGACCTACGAGCAGTACTTC. The chain employs TRBV27 and TRBJ2-7; tentatively, D is TRBD1 (5 bases). From germline, CDR1 is MNHEY and CDR2 SMNVEV (reference sequence). Trimming pared 6 bases from V and 2 bases from J, leaving 20 bases between. CDR3 length equals 16 residues.

This clonotype was picked up a small number of times. The chain employs TRBV10-3 and TRBJ1-5, with D possibly matching TRBD1 (5 bases). V gave up 2 bases and J gave up 1 base, with 9 bases separating them. There are 15 residues in the CDR3. Germline V gives CDR1 ENHRY, CDR2 SYGVKD. The CDR3 nucleotides read TGTGCCATCAGTGAGCGACAGCCAAGCAATCAGCCCCAGCATTTT. Protein product: CAISERQPSNQPQHF.

The J gene is TRBJ2-6, the V gene TRBV7-2; 10 bases line up with TRBD1. This CDR3 spans 16 amino acids. The junction had 5 bases not matched to a gene; V was cut back by 7 bases and J by 2 bases. CDR1 and CDR2 (germline): SGHTA, FQGNSA. The CDR3: CASKRTGGPGANVLTF. The CDR3 DNA reads as TGTGCCAGCAAGAGGACAGGGGGTCCTGGGGCCAACGTCCTGACTTTC. Based on the CDR3 plus reference TRBV7-2 and TRBJ2-6, the full variable domain is GAGVSQSPSNKVTEKGKDVELRCDPISGHTALYWYRQSLGQGLEFLIYFQGNSAPDKSGLPSDRFSAERTGGSVSTLTIQRTQQEDSAVYLCASKRTGGPGANVLTFGAGSRLTVL.

In its sample, this clonotype was seen a few times. The chain is built from TRBV27 and TRBJ2-6; 7 positions match TRBD1. Unmatched junction bases numbered 0, after V lost 5 bases and J lost 2 bases. Germline loops: CDR1 MNHEY, CDR2 SMNVEV (reference sequence). This CDR3 spans 14 amino acids. CDR3 in amino acids: CASSRGPGANVLTF. CDR3 coding DNA: TGTGCCAGCAGTAGGGGGCCTGGGGCCAACGTCCTGACTTTC. The entire variable domain, with the rest obtained from reference TRBV27 and TRBJ2-6, is as follows: EAQVTQNPRYLITVTGKKLTVTCSQNMNHEYMSWYRQDPGLGLRQIYYSMNVEVTDKGDVPEGYKVSRKEKRNFPLILESPSPNQTSLYFCASSRGPGANVLTFGAGSRLTVL.

V gene TRBV20-1 combines with J gene TRBJ2-1; D call uncertain. V lost 3 bases, J lost 5 bases, and 5 bases lay in between. Germline V CDR1 and CDR2: DFQATT, SNEGSKA (reference sequence). This CDR3 has 11 amino acids. DNA for the CDR3: TGCAGTGCTAGCCGGGACAATGAGCAGTTCTTC. Translation gives CSASRDNEQFF.